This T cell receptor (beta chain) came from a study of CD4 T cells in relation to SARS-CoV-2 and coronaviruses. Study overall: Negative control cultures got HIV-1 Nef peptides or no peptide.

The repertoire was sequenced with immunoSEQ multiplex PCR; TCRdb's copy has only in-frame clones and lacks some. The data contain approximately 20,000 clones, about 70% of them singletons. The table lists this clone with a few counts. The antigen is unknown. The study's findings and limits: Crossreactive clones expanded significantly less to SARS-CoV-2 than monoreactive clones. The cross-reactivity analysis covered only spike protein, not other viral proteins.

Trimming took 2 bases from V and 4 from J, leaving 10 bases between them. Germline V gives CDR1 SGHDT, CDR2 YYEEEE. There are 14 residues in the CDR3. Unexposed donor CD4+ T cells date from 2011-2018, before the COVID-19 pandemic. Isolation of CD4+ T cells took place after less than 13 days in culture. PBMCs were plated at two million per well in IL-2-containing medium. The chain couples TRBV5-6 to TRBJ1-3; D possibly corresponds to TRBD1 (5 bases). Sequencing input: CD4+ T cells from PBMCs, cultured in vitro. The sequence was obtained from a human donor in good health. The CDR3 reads CASSFSGTGNTIYF. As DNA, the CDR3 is TGTGCCAGCAGCTTCTCCGGGACCGGAAACACCATATATTTT. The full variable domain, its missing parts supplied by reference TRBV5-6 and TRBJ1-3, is DAGVTQSPTHLIKTRGQQVTLRCSPKSGHDTVSWYQQALGQGPQFIFQYYEEEERQRGNFPDRFSGHQFPNYSSELNVNALLLGDSALYLCASSFSGTGNTIYFGEGSWLTVV.